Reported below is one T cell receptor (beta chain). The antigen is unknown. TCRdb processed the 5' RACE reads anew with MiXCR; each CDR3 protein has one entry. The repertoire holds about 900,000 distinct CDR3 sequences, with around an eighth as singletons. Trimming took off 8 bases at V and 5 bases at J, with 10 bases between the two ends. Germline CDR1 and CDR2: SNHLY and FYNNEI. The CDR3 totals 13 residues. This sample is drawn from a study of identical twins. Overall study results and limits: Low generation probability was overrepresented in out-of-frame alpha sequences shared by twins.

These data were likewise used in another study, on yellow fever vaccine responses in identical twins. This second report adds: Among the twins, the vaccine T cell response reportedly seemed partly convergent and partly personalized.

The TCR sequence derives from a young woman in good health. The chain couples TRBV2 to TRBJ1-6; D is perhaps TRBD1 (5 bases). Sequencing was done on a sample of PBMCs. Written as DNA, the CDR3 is TGTGCCAGCCAAGACAGAGATAATTCACCCCTCCACTTT. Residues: CASQDRDNSPLHF.